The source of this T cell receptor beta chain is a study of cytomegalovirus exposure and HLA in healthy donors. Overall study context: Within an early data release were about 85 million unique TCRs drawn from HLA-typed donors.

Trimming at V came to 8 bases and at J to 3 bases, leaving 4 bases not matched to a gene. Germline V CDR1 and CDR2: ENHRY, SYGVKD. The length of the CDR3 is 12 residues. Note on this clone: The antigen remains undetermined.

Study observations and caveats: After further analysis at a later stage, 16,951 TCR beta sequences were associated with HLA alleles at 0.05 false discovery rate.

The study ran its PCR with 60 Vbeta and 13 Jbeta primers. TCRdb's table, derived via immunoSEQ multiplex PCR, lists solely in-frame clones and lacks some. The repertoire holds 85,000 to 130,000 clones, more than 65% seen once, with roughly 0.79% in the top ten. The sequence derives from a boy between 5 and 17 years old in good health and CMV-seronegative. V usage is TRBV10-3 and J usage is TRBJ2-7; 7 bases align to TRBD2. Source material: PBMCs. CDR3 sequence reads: CAISGTIYEQYF. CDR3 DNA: TGTGCCATCTCCGGGACTATCTACGAGCAGTACTTC.